One and the same sample provided the 30 T cell receptor beta chains below, sequenced in a study of blood T cell repertoires in COVID-19. Repertoires were generated with immunoSEQ multiplex PCR, while TCRdb's copy carries only in-frame clones and drops some. The data contain roughly 310,000 clones, about nine tenths of them singletons. Sequences were obtained from peripheral blood. These receptors were collected from a woman aged 25 to 39 with COVID-19, enrolled during active disease.

The chain couples TRBV19 to TRBJ2-7, with 8 bases fitting TRBD1. Per germline, CDR1 LNHDA and CDR2 SQIVND (reference sequence). The CDR3 covers 14 residues. The V and J ends lost 4 bases and 2 bases, in that order; junction bases with no gene match: 4. The CDR3 region is CASSTDRETYEQYF. Here the CDR3 DNA reads TGTGCCAGTAGTACGGACAGGGAGACCTACGAGCAGTACTTC.

The chain is built from TRBV28 and TRBJ2-4; 8 bases agree with TRBD1. Germline V gene sequence: CDR1 MDHEN, CDR2 SYDVKM. J was trimmed by 4 bases and V by 8 bases; bases with no gene match: 7. The CDR3 covers 14 residues. CDR3 nucleotides: TGTGCCAGCGAACAGACAGGGGCGAAAAACATTCAGTACTTC. It encodes CASEQTGAKNIQYF.

This clone occurred once. The genes are TRBV6-1 and TRBJ2-5; a possible D gene is TRBD2 (5 bases). The germline V gene encodes CDR1 MNHNS and CDR2 SASEGT. Trimming pared 2 bases from V and 13 bases from J, leaving 8 bases between. This CDR3 region has 10 residues. For the CDR3, the DNA is TGTGCCAGCAGTGAATGGGAGCGGTACTTC. Protein product: CASSEWERYF.

The chain uses TRBV3-1 (or the pseudogene TRBV3-2) and TRBJ1-1; D remains unclear. V was cut by 7 bases and J by 3 bases, with 15 bases left in between. CDR1 and CDR2 (germline): LGHDT, YNNKEL (reference sequence). The CDR3 has 14 residues. Written as DNA, the CDR3 is TGTGCCAGCACCAGTATCGGCGGAGACACTGAAGCTTTCTTT. Its protein product is CASTSIGGDTEAFF.

This clone was detected only a few times. The J gene is TRBJ1-6, the V gene TRBV2; the D is unclear. V was trimmed by 8 bases and J by 8 bases, leaving 10 bases between them. The CDR3 extends over 12 amino acids. Germline CDR1 reads SNHLY; CDR2 reads FYNNEI. CDR3 region: CASVLEDSPLHF. CDR3 bases: TGTGCCAGCGTTTTGGAGGATTCACCCCTCCACTTT.

This clone was seen a single time. The J gene is TRBJ1-2, the V gene TRBV6-1; tentative D call: TRBD1 (5 bases). Germline V gene sequence: CDR1 MNHNS, CDR2 SASEGT. Trimming cost V 0 bases and J 4 bases, with 6 bases left between them. This CDR3 is built from 13 residues. DNA for the CDR3: TGTGCCAGCAGTGAAGCAAGGGGCTATGGCTACACCTTC. It is translated as CASSEARGYGYTF.

This sequence joins TRBV5-4 and TRBJ1-1, with 12 bases identical to TRBD1. Germline-derived CDR1 and CDR2 are SGHNT and YYREEE (reference sequence). With 4 bases clipped from V and 2 bases from J, the junction kept 6 bases outside the gene matches. This CDR3 is built from 16 residues. In DNA form, the CDR3 reads TGTGCCAGCAGCCCGGGGACAGGGGGCTTCAACACTGAAGCTTTCTTT. Translating gives CASSPGTGGFNTEAFF.

Only a few counts were recorded for this clone. V is TRBV18 and J is TRBJ1-1; 9 bases agree with TRBD1. This CDR3 contains 17 residues. In germline, CDR1 is KGHSH, CDR2 LQKENI. The ends lost 6 bases at V and 1 base at J; junction bases unmatched: 12. The chain's CDR3 is CASSATTGGASNTEAFF. As DNA, the CDR3 is TGTGCCAGCTCGGCCACTACAGGGGGCGCTTCGAACACTGAAGCTTTCTTT.

J is TRBJ2-2 and V is TRBV30, with 7 bases that match TRBD2. The CDR3 loop spans 16 amino acids. Trimming took 4 bases from V and 3 from J; bases not matched to a gene: 11. Germline CDR1 is GTSNPN and CDR2 is SVGIG (reference sequence). CDR3 residues: CAWISGGAGDTGELFF. CDR3 coding DNA: TGTGCCTGGATTTCCGGGGGTGCGGGAGACACCGGGGAGCTGTTTTTT. Full variable domain (rest looked up from reference TRBV30 and TRBJ2-2): SQTIHQWPATLVQPVGSPLSLECTVEGTSNPNLYWYRQAAGRGLQLLFYSVGIGQISSEVPQNLSASRPQDRQFILSSKKLLLSDSGFYLCAWISGGAGDTGELFFGEGSRLTVL.

The V gene is TRBV6-5, the J gene TRBJ1-2; the match to TRBD1 covers 7 bases. V shed 6 bases and J 8 bases; nucleotides not matched to a gene: 9. The germline V gene has CDR1 MNHEY and CDR2 SVGAGI. The CDR3 sequence is 13 residues long. The CDR3, as DNA: TGTGCCAGCAGGTTGGGACAGTTTAGCGGCTACACCTTC. This codes for CASRLGQFSGYTF.

The chain recombines TRBV24-1 with TRBJ1-2, with 8 bases that match TRBD1. V was pared by 10 bases and J by 8 bases, with 11 bases of the junction left unmatched. Germline CDR1 KGHDR, CDR2 SFDVKD. This CDR3 region has 13 residues. CDR3 bases: TGTGCCACGATCATCCAGGGGGCGCGAGGCTACACCTTC. It encodes CATIIQGARGYTF.

Concerning this clone itself: The sample holds other DNA sequences that translate to the same CDR3. The CDR3 nucleotides read TGCGCCAGCAGCCGGGACAGGGACAATTCACCCCTCCACTTT. Protein product: CASSRDRDNSPLHF. This sequence joins TRBV5-1 and TRBJ1-6; 9 bases agree with TRBD1. Germline loops: CDR1 SGHRS, CDR2 YFSETQ. The CDR3 is 14 residues long. Germline trimming cut 4 bases from V and 7 bases from J; bases unmatched to any gene: 3. The full variable domain, completed using reference TRBV5-1 and TRBJ1-6, is KAGVTQTPRYLIKTRGQQVTLSCSPISGHRSVSWYQQTPGQGLQFLFEYFSETQRNKGNFPGRFSGRQFSNSRSEMNVSTLELGDSALYLCASSRDRDNSPLHFGNGTRLTVT.

The V and J genes are TRBV4-1 and TRBJ1-1, with 9 bases matching TRBD1. Germline V gene lookup returns CDR1 MGHRA and CDR2 YSYEKL. V shed 2 bases and J 5 bases; nucleotides not matched to a gene: 15. The CDR3 length is 18 residues. CDR3 in amino acids: CASSQLQSRQGESTEAFF. The DNA for the CDR3 is TGCGCCAGCAGCCAACTACAATCGCGACAGGGGGAGAGTACTGAAGCTTTCTTT.

V and J are TRBV7-9 and TRBJ2-3; D is undetermined. CDR1 is SEHNR, CDR2 FQNEAQ, per germline (reference sequence). There are 12 residues in the CDR3. Deletions cut 6 bases from V and 5 bases from J, with 9 bases between. CDR3 residues: CASSLHRDTQYF. The CDR3 bases are TGTGCCAGCAGTTTACACAGAGATACGCAGTATTTT. The complete variable domain, with remaining parts taken from reference TRBV7-9 and TRBJ2-3, reads DTGVSQNPRHKITKRGQNVTFRCDPISEHNRLYWYRQTLGQGPEFLTYFQNEAQLEKSRLLSDRFSAERPKGSFSTLEIQRTEQGDSAMYLCASSLHRDTQYFGPGTRLTVL.

The chain uses TRBV30 and TRBJ2-2; D remains ambiguous. The V gene lost 0 bases and the J gene lost 7 bases, with 6 bases spanning the gap. Germline V gene lookup returns CDR1 GTSNPN and CDR2 SVGIG (reference sequence). The CDR3 loop spans 12 amino acids. CDR3 in DNA: TGTGCCTGGAGTGTACGGTTCGGGGAGCTGTTTTTT. Translated, it gives CAWSVRFGELFF.

The CDR3 DNA sequence: TGTGCCTGGAGGCTTACGGGTGAGCAGTTCTTC. Translated, it gives CAWRLTGEQFF. The V and J genes are TRBV30 and TRBJ2-1, with D unclear. The germline V and J ends were trimmed by 3 bases and 9 bases, with 9 bases remaining between them. There are 11 residues in the CDR3. Germline V gives CDR1 GTSNPN, CDR2 SVGIG (reference sequence).

The J gene is TRBJ1-6, the V gene TRBV3-1 (or the pseudogene TRBV3-2), with D hard to call. The germline V gene has CDR1 LGHDT and CDR2 YNNKEL (reference sequence). With 0 bases removed from V and 0 bases from J, the gap between germline ends came to 12 bases. The CDR3 consists of 18 residues. CDR3 protein: CASSQDPREGSYNSPLHF. The DNA for the CDR3 is TGTGCCAGCAGCCAAGACCCAAGGGAGGGCTCCTATAATTCACCCCTCCACTTT.

The chain employs TRBV28 and TRBJ2-4, with 7 bases that match TRBD1. Germline V lookup: CDR1 MDHEN, CDR2 SYDVKM. This CDR3 comprises 14 residues. V shed 8 bases and J 2 bases; nucleotides not matched to a gene: 6. The CDR3 loop reads CASATGFSKNIQYF. CDR3 bases: TGTGCCAGCGCGACAGGGTTCTCCAAAAACATTCAGTACTTC.

The chain is built from TRBV7-2 and TRBJ2-5, with unresolved D. The CDR3 runs 15 residues. Per germline, CDR1 SGHTA and CDR2 FQGNSA. V dropped 1 base and J dropped 2 bases, with 11 bases sitting between them. The chain's CDR3 is CASSLDGQKQETQYF. The CDR3 coding sequence is TGTGCCAGCAGCTTAGATGGGCAGAAACAAGAGACCCAGTACTTC. The whole variable domain, filled in from reference TRBV7-2 and TRBJ2-5, reads GAGVSQSPSNKVTEKGKDVELRCDPISGHTALYWYRQSLGQGLEFLIYFQGNSAPDKSGLPSDRFSAERTGGSVSTLTIQRTQQEDSAVYLCASSLDGQKQETQYFGPGTRLLVL.

The rearrangement uses TRBV21-1 and TRBJ1-2. TRBV21-1 is tagged as a pseudogene. This CDR3 has 15 amino acids. CDR3 bases: TGTGCCAGCAGCATAGGGCGGGGGGCTGATCAAGGCTACACCTTC. It translates to CASSIGRGADQGYTF.

V usage is TRBV5-1 and J usage is TRBJ2-7; 10 nucleotides line up with TRBD1. Germline V CDR1 and CDR2: SGHRS, YFSETQ. Losses at the gene ends were 3 bases for V and 7 bases for J; bases not matched to a gene: 7. The CDR3 totals 14 residues. The CDR3 DNA reads TGCGCCAGCAGCTCCCCGGGACAGGGGTGGGAGCAGTACTTC. Residues: CASSSPGQGWEQYF. Variable domain in full (rest from reference TRBV5-1 and TRBJ2-7): KAGVTQTPRYLIKTRGQQVTLSCSPISGHRSVSWYQQTPGQGLQFLFEYFSETQRNKGNFPGRFSGRQFSNSRSEMNVSTLELGDSALYLCASSSPGQGWEQYFGPGTRLTVT.

The rearrangement links TRBV2 to TRBJ1-2; D ambiguous. Trimming removed 4 bases from V and 4 bases from J, with 7 bases in between. Germline CDR1 and CDR2: SNHLY and FYNNEI. The CDR3 length is 12 residues. CDR3 sequence (DNA): TGTGCCAGCAGTGTCGCGGGCTATGGCTACACCTTC. It encodes CASSVAGYGYTF. The whole variable domain, remainder taken from reference TRBV2 and TRBJ1-2, is EPEVTQTPSHQVTQMGQEVILRCVPISNHLYFYWYRQILGQKVEFLVSFYNNEISEKSEIFDDQFSVERPDGSNFTLKIRSTKLEDSAMYFCASSVAGYGYTFGSGTRLTVV.

V gene TRBV2 combines with J gene TRBJ1-1; D ambiguous. The CDR3 runs to 14 residues. Trimming pared 2 bases from V and 3 bases from J, leaving 10 bases between. Germline V CDR1 and CDR2: SNHLY, FYNNEI. CDR3 DNA sequence: TGTGCCAGCAGTGAATCCGGGAGGGACACTGAAGCTTTCTTT. Translation: CASSESGRDTEAFF. The variable domain in full, completed from reference TRBV2 and TRBJ1-1, reads EPEVTQTPSHQVTQMGQEVILRCVPISNHLYFYWYRQILGQKVEFLVSFYNNEISEKSEIFDDQFSVERPDGSNFTLKIRSTKLEDSAMYFCASSESGRDTEAFFGQGTRLTVV.

V and J are TRBV9 and TRBJ1-2, with TRBD1 as a possible D gene (5 bases). The CDR3 loop spans 15 amino acids. Germline V gives CDR1 SGDLS, CDR2 YYNGEE. Trimming stripped 6 bases from V and 0 bases from J, with 15 bases between. CDR3 protein: CASTGKGKANYGYTF. The DNA of the CDR3 is TGTGCCAGCACCGGAAAGGGGAAAGCTAACTATGGCTACACCTTC.

This clone is a singleton in its sample. The chain couples TRBV6-5 to TRBJ2-7; 8 nucleotides line up with TRBD1. Germline CDR1 reads MNHEY; CDR2 reads SVGAGI. This CDR3 has 14 residues. V was pared by 0 bases and J by 6 bases, with 4 bases of the junction left unmatched. CDR3 residues: CASSYSGRGLEQYF. The DNA for the CDR3 is TGTGCCAGCAGTTACTCGGGCAGGGGGCTCGAGCAGTACTTC.

The gene calls are TRBV7-2 and TRBJ1-3, with TRBD1 matching over 8 bases. J was trimmed by 8 bases and V by 1 base; bases with no gene match: 4. This CDR3 comprises 14 residues. Germline lookup yields CDR1 SGHTA and CDR2 FQGNSA. CDR3 coding DNA: TGTGCCAGCAGCTTAGGGACAGGGCGGGACACCATATATTTT. Translation gives CASSLGTGRDTIYF.

The rearrangement joins TRBV6-5 to TRBJ1-1; D call uncertain. Germline assignment: CDR1 MNHEY and CDR2 SVGAGI. V shed 8 bases and J shed 6 bases, with 16 bases lying between them. The CDR3 is 13 residues long. CDR3 nucleotide sequence: TGTGCCAGCTCAGAGGGTTTTGGGGCTGAAGCTTTCTTT. Protein: CASSEGFGAEAFF.

The chain couples TRBV5-1 to TRBJ1-4; D ambiguous. The V end was cut by 3 bases, the J end by 1 base, with 10 bases between. Germline-derived CDR1 and CDR2 are SGHRS and YFSETQ. The CDR3 has 15 residues. DNA of the CDR3: TGCGCCAGCAGCTCGTCACTCCTAACTAATGAAAAACTGTTTTTT. Amino acid sequence: CASSSSLLTNEKLFF.

V gene TRBV28 combines with J gene TRBJ1-5, with 11 bases lining up with TRBD1. Germline V gives CDR1 MDHEN, CDR2 SYDVKM. The V segment lost 6 bases and the J segment 2 bases; nucleotides outside the gene matches: 6. The CDR3 is 16 residues long. CDR3 DNA: TGTGCCAGCAGATCGAGGGGACAGGGGGGCAATCAGCCCCAGCATTTT. Translated: CASRSRGQGGNQPQHF. The complete variable domain, with remaining parts taken from reference TRBV28 and TRBJ1-5, reads DVKVTQSSRYLVKRTGEKVFLECVQDMDHENMFWYRQDPGLGLRLIYFSYDVKMKEKGDIPEGYSVSREKKERFSLILESASTNQTSMYLCASRSRGQGGNQPQHFGDGTRLSIL.

The chain couples TRBV28 to TRBJ1-5; TRBD1 aligns across 9 bases. CDR3 size: 15 residues. Germline CDR1 reads MDHEN; CDR2 reads SYDVKM. Losses at the gene ends were 6 bases for V and 2 bases for J; bases not matched to a gene: 5. For the CDR3, the DNA is TGTGCCAGCAGCTCTACAGGGGGCCGCAATCAGCCCCAGCATTTT. This gives the protein CASSSTGGRNQPQHF.